A single sample is the source of the 3 T cell receptor beta chains below, sequenced in a study of OX40 agonist ivuxolimab in advanced cancers. TCRdb's table, derived via immunoSEQ multiplex PCR, lists solely in-frame clones and lacks some. Here the sample spans about 93,000 clones, approximately 90% being singletons. The sample was CD4+ or CD8+ T cells sorted from blood, taken in a trial of the OX40 agonist ivuxolimab. All receptors derive from an adult with an advanced solid tumor such as melanoma, head and neck, liver or kidney cancer.

In nucleotides, the CDR3 is TGCGCCAGCAGCTTGGCCGGTCGGGAGAAAGTGGAGCAGTTCTTC. Encoded protein: CASSLAGREKVEQFF. The chain joins TRBV5-1 to TRBJ2-1, with D perhaps TRBD2 (6 bases). Looked up from germline, CDR1 is SGHRS and CDR2 is YFSETQ. The V end was cut by 0 bases, the J end by 10 bases, with 17 bases between. This CDR3 comprises 15 residues.

The chain joins TRBV9 to TRBJ2-7; D gene uncertain. This CDR3 is built from 13 residues. The V gene's germline CDR1 is SGDLS and CDR2 YYNGEE. V shed 0 bases and J shed 7 bases, with 11 bases lying between them. The CDR3 loop reads CASSVGHLSEQYF. CDR3 coding DNA: TGTGCCAGCAGCGTAGGCCACCTCTCGGAGCAGTACTTC.

The genes are TRBV7-3 and TRBJ1-3; 9 nucleotides agree with TRBD1. The CDR3 length is 17 residues. The V and J ends lost 4 bases and 4 bases, in that order; junction bases with no gene match: 11. CDR1 and CDR2 from the germline V gene are SGHTA and FQGTGA. This chain's CDR3 is CASSYYQQGARGNTIYF. CDR3 bases: TGTGCCAGCAGCTACTACCAACAGGGGGCGCGGGGAAACACCATATATTTT.